Shown below are 10 T cell receptor beta chains from a single sample sequenced in a study of human T cells and chemical hapten exposure. MiXCR, run by TCRdb on the 5' RACE reads, gives a single entry per CDR3 protein. The table records about 81,000 distinct CDR3 sequences, 7% to 8% of them present only once. Before extraction, the whole blood was not fractionated, and total RNA was taken from it. All receptors come from a male donor in good health.

The V call is TRBV29-1, the J call TRBJ2-6; tentative D call: TRBD1 (5 bases). This CDR3 is built from 15 residues. Germline CDR1 SQVTM, CDR2 ANQGSEA. Trimming took 0 bases from V and 5 from J, leaving 11 bases between them. CDR3 sequence reads: CSVEDGQGRANVLTF. In DNA form, the CDR3 reads TGCAGCGTTGAAGATGGGCAGGGCCGGGCCAACGTCCTGACTTTC.

This clonotype showed up many times. The chain combines TRBV5-1 with TRBJ2-3; D is uncertain. The germline CDR1 and CDR2 sequences are SGHRS and YFSETQ. This CDR3 region has 15 residues. The V and J ends lost 0 bases and 3 bases respectively, with 11 bases between them. CDR3 region: CASSLVEARTDTQYF. The DNA of the CDR3 is TGCGCCAGCAGCTTGGTTGAGGCGCGGACAGATACGCAGTATTTT.

The rearrangement links TRBV6-2 or TRBV6-3 to TRBJ2-1; D call uncertain. This CDR3 has 14 amino acids. V was trimmed by 7 bases and J by 6 bases, leaving 16 bases between them. Per the germline V gene, CDR1 is MNHEY and CDR2 is SVGEGT. CDR3 sequence (DNA): TGTGCCAGCACCCGCCGCCGCCGGCCCAATGAGCAGTTCTTC. Translating gives CASTRRRRPNEQFF.

This clonotype has a handful of counts. The J gene is TRBJ2-5, the V gene TRBV4-1, with D perhaps matching TRBD1 (5 bases). Per the germline V gene, CDR1 is MGHRA and CDR2 is YSYEKL. The CDR3 runs to 15 residues. Trimming shortened V by 0 bases and J by 1 base, and 9 bases separated the two germline ends. For the CDR3, the DNA is TGCGCCAGCAGCCAAGATAACAGGCCCCAAGAGACCCAGTACTTC. Residues: CASSQDNRPQETQYF.

V and J are TRBV20-1 and TRBJ2-6; D remains unclear. Germline V gives CDR1 DFQATT, CDR2 SNEGSKA (reference sequence). The ends were cut back, 2 bases at V and 0 bases at J, with 8 bases in the middle. The CDR3 loop spans 15 amino acids. The CDR3 DNA follows: TGCAGTGCTAGACCGGGTCTCTCTGGGGCCAACGTCCTGACTTTC. Encoded protein: CSARPGLSGANVLTF.

The rearrangement links TRBV5-4 to TRBJ1-2; a possible D gene is TRBD1 (5 bases). This CDR3 contains 13 residues. V lost 2 bases to trimming and J lost 3 bases, with 8 bases between them. Germline V lookup: CDR1 SGHNT, CDR2 YYREEE (reference sequence). The CDR3 here is CASSFKGDYGYTF. The DNA of the CDR3 is TGTGCCAGCAGCTTTAAAGGGGACTATGGCTACACCTTC. The complete variable domain, with remaining parts taken from reference TRBV5-4 and TRBJ1-2, reads ETGVTQSPTHLIKTRGQQVTLRCSSQSGHNTVSWYQQALGQGPQFIFQYYREEENGRGNFPPRFSGLQFPNYSSELNVNALELDDSALYLCASSFKGDYGYTFGSGTRLTVV.

This clonotype was observed a few times. The chain recombines TRBV20-1 with TRBJ2-3; D gene ambiguous. The CDR3 is 13 residues long. From germline, CDR1 is DFQATT and CDR2 SNEGSKA (reference sequence). V was trimmed by 3 bases and J by 0 bases, leaving 7 bases between them. The CDR3 DNA reads as TGCAGTGCTAGCTCCGGTAGCACAGATACGCAGTATTTT. This gives the protein CSASSGSTDTQYF.

The CDR3 coding sequence is TGTGCCAGCAGCGACGGACGCTGGAACACTGAAGCTTTCTTT. Its protein product is CASSDGRWNTEAFF. The chain carries TRBV7-9 and TRBJ1-1; D is ambiguous. CDR1 is SEHNR and CDR2 is FQNEAQ in the germline V gene (reference sequence). Trimming removed 5 bases from V and 1 base from J, with 11 bases in between. This CDR3 has 14 residues. Full variable domain (missing parts from reference TRBV7-9 and TRBJ1-1): DTGVSQNPRHKITKRGQNVTFRCDPISEHNRLYWYRQTLGQGPEFLTYFQNEAQLEKSRLLSDRFSAERPKGSFSTLEIQRTEQGDSAMYLCASSDGRWNTEAFFGQGTRLTVV.

In this sample, this clonotype turned up a few times. The V call is TRBV6-1, the J call TRBJ1-1; no firm D call. V lost 10 bases and J 3 bases, leaving 18 bases between the germline ends. This CDR3 comprises 14 residues. Per germline, CDR1 MNHNS and CDR2 SASEGT. Written as DNA, the CDR3 is TGTGCCATCTCGCCGACGGAGGAACACACTGAAGCTTTCTTT. Its translation: CAISPTEEHTEAFF.

This chain connects TRBV12-3 or TRBV12-4 to TRBJ2-7, with 7 bases aligning to TRBD1. The J segment lost 3 bases and the V segment lost 6 bases, leaving 8 bases of the junction unmatched. The CDR3 runs to 14 residues. For the CDR3, the DNA is TGTGCCAGCAGCCCGGACAGGTCGGGCTACGAGCAGTACTTC. Translated, it gives CASSPDRSGYEQYF.